This TCR beta chain was captured in a study of glioma-infiltrating T cells. The CDR3 runs to 14 residues. The V gene end was trimmed by 6 bases and the J gene end by 10 bases; junction bases not matched to a gene: 3. The germline gives CDR1 MGHRA, CDR2 YSYEKL. In this sample, this clonotype turned up a few times. Its antigen is not identified. The iRepertoire nested amplicon-rescue multiplex PCR amplified TCR alpha and beta CDR3s from RNA. Each CDR3 protein is one row after TCRdb ran MiXCR on the multiplex PCR reads. The sample records fewer than 200,000 distinct CDR3 sequences, more than 35% being singletons. The study's findings and limits: Only very few CDR3 sequences appeared in both tissue and blood.

The sequenced material came from glioma tissue, nonneoplastic brain tissue, or PBMCs (not recorded which). This TCR was sampled from a human donor with low-grade glioma or glioblastoma, undergoing nonglioma brain surgery, or in good health (not recorded which). The V call is TRBV4-1, the J call TRBJ2-1, with 16 bases matching TRBD2. DNA of the CDR3: TGCGCCAGCAGGGGGACTAGCGGGAGGGAGGAGCAGTTCTTC. Amino acid sequence: CASRGTSGREEQFF.